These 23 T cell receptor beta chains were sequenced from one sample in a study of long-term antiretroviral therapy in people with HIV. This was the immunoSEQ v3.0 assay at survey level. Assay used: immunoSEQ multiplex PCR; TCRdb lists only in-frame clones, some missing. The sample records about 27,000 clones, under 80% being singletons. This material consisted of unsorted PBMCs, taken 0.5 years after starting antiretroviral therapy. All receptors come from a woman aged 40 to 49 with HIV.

The CDR3 DNA sequence: TGTGCCAGCAGAAGAACAGGGGGCTGGGAGGACGAGCAGTACTTC. Its protein product is CASRRTGGWEDEQYF. The chain employs TRBV7-2 and TRBJ2-7, with TRBD1 identical over 9 bases. The CDR3 consists of 15 residues. Unmatched junction bases numbered 11, after V lost 6 bases and J lost 5 bases. The germline CDR1 and CDR2 sequences are SGHTA and FQGNSA.

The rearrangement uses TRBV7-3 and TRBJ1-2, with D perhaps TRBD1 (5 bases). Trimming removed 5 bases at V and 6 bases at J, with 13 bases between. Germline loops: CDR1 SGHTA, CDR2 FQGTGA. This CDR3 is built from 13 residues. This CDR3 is CASSLRESDGYTF. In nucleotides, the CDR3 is TGTGCCAGCAGCCTCAGGGAGTCTGATGGCTACACCTTC.

The DNA of the CDR3 is TGTGCCAGCAGTGGCCGAGGTGCGAAACCCCAGCATTTT. Protein sequence: CASSGRGAKPQHF. The gene calls are TRBV28 and TRBJ1-5; D unclear. Germline values: CDR1 MDHEN, CDR2 SYDVKM. Trimming took off 5 bases at V and 10 bases at J, with 15 bases between the two ends. CDR3 length equals 13 residues.

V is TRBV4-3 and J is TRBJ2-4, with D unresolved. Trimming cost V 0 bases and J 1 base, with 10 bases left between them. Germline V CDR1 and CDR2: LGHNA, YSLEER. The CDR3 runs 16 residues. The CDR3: CASSQDMAGAKNIQYF. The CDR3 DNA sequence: TGCGCCAGCAGCCAAGATATGGCCGGGGCCAAAAACATTCAGTACTTC.

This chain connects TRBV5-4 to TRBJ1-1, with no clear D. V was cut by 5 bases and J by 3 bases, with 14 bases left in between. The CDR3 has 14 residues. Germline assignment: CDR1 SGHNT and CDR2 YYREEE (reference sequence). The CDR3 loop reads CASRRTDLYTEAFF. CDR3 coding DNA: TGTGCCAGCAGAAGGACGGATCTATACACTGAAGCTTTCTTT.

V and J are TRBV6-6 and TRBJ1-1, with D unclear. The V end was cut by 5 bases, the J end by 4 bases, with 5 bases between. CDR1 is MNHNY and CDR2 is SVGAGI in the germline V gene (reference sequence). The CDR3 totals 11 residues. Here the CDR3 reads CASSQITEAFF. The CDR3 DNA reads TGTGCCAGCAGTCAAATCACTGAAGCTTTCTTT.

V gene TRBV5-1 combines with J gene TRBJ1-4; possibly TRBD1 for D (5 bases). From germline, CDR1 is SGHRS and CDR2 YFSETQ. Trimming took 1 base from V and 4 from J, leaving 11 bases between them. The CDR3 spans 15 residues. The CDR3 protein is CASSLMGGINEKLFF. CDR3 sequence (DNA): TGCGCCAGCAGCTTGATGGGGGGGATTAATGAAAAACTGTTTTTT.

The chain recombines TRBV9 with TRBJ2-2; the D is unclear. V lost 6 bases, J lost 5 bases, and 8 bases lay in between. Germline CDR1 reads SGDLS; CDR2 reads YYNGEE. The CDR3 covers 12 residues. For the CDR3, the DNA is TGTGCCAGCAATTTAGGAACCGGGGAGCTGTTTTTT. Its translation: CASNLGTGELFF.

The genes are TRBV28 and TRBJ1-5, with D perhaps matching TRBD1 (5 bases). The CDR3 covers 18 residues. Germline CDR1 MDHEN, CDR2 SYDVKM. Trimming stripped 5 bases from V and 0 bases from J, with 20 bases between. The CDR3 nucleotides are TGTGCCAGCAGTCTGACCTATGACAGTTTCTATAGCAATCAGCCCCAGCATTTT. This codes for CASSLTYDSFYSNQPQHF. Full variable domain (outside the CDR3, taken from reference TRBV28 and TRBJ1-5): DVKVTQSSRYLVKRTGEKVFLECVQDMDHENMFWYRQDPGLGLRLIYFSYDVKMKEKGDIPEGYSVSREKKERFSLILESASTNQTSMYLCASSLTYDSFYSNQPQHFGDGTRLSIL.

The CDR3 region has the DNA TGTGCCAGCAGCCCGCGGGTTGGCTACACCTTC. It encodes CASSPRVGYTF. The V call is TRBV6-6, the J call TRBJ1-2; D is undetermined. Between the trimmed V and J ends, which lost 6 bases and 7 bases, there was a span of 9 bases. CDR3 length equals 11 residues. Germline CDR1 reads MNHNY; CDR2 reads SVGAGI (reference sequence).

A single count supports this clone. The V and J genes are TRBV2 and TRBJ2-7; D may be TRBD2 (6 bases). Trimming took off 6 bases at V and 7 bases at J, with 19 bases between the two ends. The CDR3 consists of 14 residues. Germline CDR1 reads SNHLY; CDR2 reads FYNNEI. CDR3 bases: TGTGCCAGCAGGGGGACTGCCCTTCTAGGAGAGCAGTACTTC. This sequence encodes CASRGTALLGEQYF.

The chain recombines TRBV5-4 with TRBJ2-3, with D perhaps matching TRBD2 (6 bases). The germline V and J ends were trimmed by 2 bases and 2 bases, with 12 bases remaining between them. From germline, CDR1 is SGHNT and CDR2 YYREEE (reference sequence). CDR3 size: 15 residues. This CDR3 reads CASSFLDYNTDTQYF. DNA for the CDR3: TGTGCCAGCAGCTTTTTGGACTACAACACAGATACGCAGTATTTT.

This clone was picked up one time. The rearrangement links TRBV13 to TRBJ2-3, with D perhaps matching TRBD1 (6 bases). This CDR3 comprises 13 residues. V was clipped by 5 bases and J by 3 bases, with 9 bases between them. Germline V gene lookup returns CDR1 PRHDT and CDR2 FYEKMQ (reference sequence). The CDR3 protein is CASSGGQTDTQYF. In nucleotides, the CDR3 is TGTGCCAGCAGCGGCGGACAGACAGATACGCAGTATTTT.

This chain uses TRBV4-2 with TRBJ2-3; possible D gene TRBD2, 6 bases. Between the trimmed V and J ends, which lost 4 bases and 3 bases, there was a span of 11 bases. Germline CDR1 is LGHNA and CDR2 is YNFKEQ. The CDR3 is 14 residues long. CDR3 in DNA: TGTGCCAGCAGCCGACCCGGGGGAACAGATACGCAGTATTTT. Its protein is CASSRPGGTDTQYF.

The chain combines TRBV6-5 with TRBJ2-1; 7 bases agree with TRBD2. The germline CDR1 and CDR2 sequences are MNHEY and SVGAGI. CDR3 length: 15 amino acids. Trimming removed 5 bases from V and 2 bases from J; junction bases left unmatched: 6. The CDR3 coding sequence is TGTGCCAGCAGTCCCACCCGGGGGGCCTACAATGAGCAGTTCTTC. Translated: CASSPTRGAYNEQFF.

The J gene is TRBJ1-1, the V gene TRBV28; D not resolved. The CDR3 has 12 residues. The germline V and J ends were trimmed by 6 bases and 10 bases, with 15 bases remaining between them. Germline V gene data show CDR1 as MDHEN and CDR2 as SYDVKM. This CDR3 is CASRQGTKGAFF. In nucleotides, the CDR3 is TGTGCCAGCAGACAAGGAACCAAGGGAGCTTTCTTT.

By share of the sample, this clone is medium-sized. Here the CDR3 DNA reads TGTGCCAGCAGCTCGATGGTGGGGGGACTTAACACCGGGGAGCTGTTTTTT. It encodes CASSSMVGGLNTGELFF. This chain connects TRBV7-7 to TRBJ2-2; D might be TRBD2 (6 bases). V lost 4 bases, J lost 2 bases, and 17 bases lay in between. Per the germline V gene, CDR1 is SSHAT and CDR2 is FNYEAQ (reference sequence). CDR3 length: 17 residues.

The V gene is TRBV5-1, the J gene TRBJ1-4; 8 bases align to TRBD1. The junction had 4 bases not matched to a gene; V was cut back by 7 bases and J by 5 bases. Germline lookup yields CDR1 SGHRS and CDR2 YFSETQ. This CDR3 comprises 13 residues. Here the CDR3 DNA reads TGCGCCAGCGGACAGGGCTACAATGAAAAACTGTTTTTT. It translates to CASGQGYNEKLFF.

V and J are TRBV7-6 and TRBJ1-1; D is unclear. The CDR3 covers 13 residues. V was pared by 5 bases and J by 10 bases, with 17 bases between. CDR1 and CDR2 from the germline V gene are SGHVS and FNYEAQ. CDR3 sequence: CASSQALDSRAFF. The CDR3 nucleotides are TGTGCCAGCAGCCAAGCACTTGATTCTAGAGCTTTCTTT.

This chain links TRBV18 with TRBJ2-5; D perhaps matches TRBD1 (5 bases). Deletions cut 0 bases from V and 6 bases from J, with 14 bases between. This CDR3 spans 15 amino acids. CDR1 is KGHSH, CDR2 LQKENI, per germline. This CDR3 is CASSPPAGSRQTQYF. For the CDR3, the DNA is TGTGCCAGCTCACCACCCGCAGGGTCAAGGCAGACCCAGTACTTC.

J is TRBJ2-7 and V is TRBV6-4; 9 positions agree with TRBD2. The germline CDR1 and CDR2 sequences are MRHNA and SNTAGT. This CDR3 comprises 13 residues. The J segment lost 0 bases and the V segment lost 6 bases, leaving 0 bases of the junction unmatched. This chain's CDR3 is CASRRGGSYEQYF. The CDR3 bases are TGTGCCAGCAGGCGGGGGGGCTCCTACGAGCAGTACTTC.

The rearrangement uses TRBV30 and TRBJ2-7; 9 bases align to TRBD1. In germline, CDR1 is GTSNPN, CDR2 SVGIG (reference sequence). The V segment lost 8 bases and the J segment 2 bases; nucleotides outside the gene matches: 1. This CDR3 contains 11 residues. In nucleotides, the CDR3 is TGTGCCGGACAGGGGACCTACGAGCAGTACTTC. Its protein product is CAGQGTYEQYF.

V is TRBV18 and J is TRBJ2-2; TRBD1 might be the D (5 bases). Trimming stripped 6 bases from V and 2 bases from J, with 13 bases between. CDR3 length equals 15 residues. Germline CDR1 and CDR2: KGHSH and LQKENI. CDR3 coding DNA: TGTGCCAGCTCCCTCGACAGAATCAACACCGGGGAGCTGTTTTTT. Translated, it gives CASSLDRINTGELFF.